A single sample gave rise to the 3 T cell receptor beta chains below, sequenced in a study of beta chain features in type 1 diabetes. Since all of the isolated RNA was reverse transcribed, expressed TCRB transcripts were what got sequenced. Repertoires were generated with immunoSEQ multiplex PCR, while TCRdb's copy carries only in-frame clones and drops some. This sample has almost 350,000 clones; 8% occur once, and the top ten carry under 0.5%. Input material: central memory CD4+ T cells from blood. All receptors derive from a woman aged 18-35 years in good health.

This chain connects TRBV6-5 to TRBJ2-6, with unresolved D. Germline CDR1 reads MNHEY; CDR2 reads SVGAGI. The CDR3 covers 14 residues. Between the trimmed V and J ends, which lost 6 bases and 0 bases, there was a span of 6 bases. The CDR3 DNA is TGTGCCAGCAGAGGAAGCTCTGGGGCCAACGTCCTGACTTTC. Its translation: CASRGSSGANVLTF.

In its sample, this clone was seen a few times. The chain is built from TRBV6-1 and TRBJ2-7; TRBD1 might be the D (6 bases). The CDR3 sequence is 14 residues long. The germline V and J ends were trimmed by 2 bases and 2 bases, with 10 bases remaining between them. Germline loops: CDR1 MNHNS, CDR2 SASEGT. Here the CDR3 reads CASSERGDTYEQYF. CDR3 DNA: TGTGCCAGCAGTGAACGAGGGGACACCTACGAGCAGTACTTC.

This clone was detected many times. The V and J genes are TRBV7-2 and TRBJ2-5, with a tentative D call TRBD2 (5 bases). V shed 5 bases and J shed 5 bases, with 12 bases lying between them. This CDR3 spans 13 amino acids. Germline V lookup: CDR1 SGHTA, CDR2 FQGNSA. This CDR3 is CASSPRSGETQYF. The CDR3 DNA follows: TGTGCCAGCAGCCCGAGATCGGGGGAGACCCAGTACTTC.